The source of this T cell receptor (beta chain) is a study of T cells after yellow fever vaccination. MiXCR was run by TCRdb on the 5' RACE reads, yielding one entry per CDR3 protein. The sample contains hundreds of thousands of distinct CDR3 sequences, around an eighth of which appear only once. The table lists this clonotype with a few counts. This CDR3 is 13 amino acids long. V lost 8 bases and J lost 2, with 12 bases in between. CDR1 is SNHLY and CDR2 is FYNNEI in the germline V gene. The sequence was collected from a man aged 30-40 years who received the YFV17D yellow fever vaccine. The sequenced sample was PBMCs, obtained on the day of the yellow fever booster vaccination. The genes are TRBV2 and TRBJ2-5; no definite D call. The CDR3 is CASPRINQETQYF. CDR3 in DNA: TGTGCCAGCCCTCGTATTAATCAAGAGACCCAGTACTTC.